The TCR beta chain under discussion was sequenced for a study of OX40 agonist ivuxolimab in advanced cancers. Turning to the study itself: Earlier anti-PD-1, anti-PD-L1 or anti-CTLA-4 therapy was permitted; around 40% had received some.

Germline V CDR1 and CDR2: LNHNV, YYDKDF (reference sequence). V was pared by 3 bases and J by 4 bases, with 16 bases between. The CDR3 spans 16 residues. Findings and limits, study-wide: Low normalized T-cell clonal expansion was also seen in some nonresponders. Averaged across samples, CD8+ T cells carried more expanded clones than CD4+ did.

The table lists this clone with a count of one. Its cognate antigen is unknown. Sequenced by immunoSEQ multiplex PCR; TCRdb stores in-frame clones only, minus some. The sample has 86,000 or so clones; 85% to 95% are singletons. This clonotype was obtained from an adult with an advanced solid tumor such as melanoma, head and neck, liver or kidney cancer. Specimen: CD4+ or CD8+ T cells sorted from blood, collected in a trial of the OX40 agonist ivuxolimab. The V gene is TRBV15, the J gene TRBJ1-5; weak D call: TRBD1 (6 bases). For the CDR3, the DNA is TGTGCCACCAGCAGGGGGGGCGGGGCCCGTAATCAGCCCCAGCATTTT. Encoded protein: CATSRGGGARNQPQHF.